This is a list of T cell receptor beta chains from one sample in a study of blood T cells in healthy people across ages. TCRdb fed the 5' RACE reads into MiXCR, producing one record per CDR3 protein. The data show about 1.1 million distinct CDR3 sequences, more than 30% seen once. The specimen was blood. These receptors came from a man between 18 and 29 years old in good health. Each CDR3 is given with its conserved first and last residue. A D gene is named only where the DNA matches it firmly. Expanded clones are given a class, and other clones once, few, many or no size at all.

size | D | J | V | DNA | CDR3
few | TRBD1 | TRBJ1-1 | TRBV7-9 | TGTGCCAGCAGCTTGACGGGACAGCCGAACACTGAAGCTTTCTTT | CASSLTGQPNTEAFF
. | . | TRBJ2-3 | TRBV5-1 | TGCGCCAGCAGCTGGGTAGGACCGAACACAGATACGCAGTATTTT | CASSWVGPNTDTQYF
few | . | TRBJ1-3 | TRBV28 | TGTGCCAGCAGTTTAAGCTGGCAGTTTGGAAACACCATATATTTT | CASSLSWQFGNTIYF
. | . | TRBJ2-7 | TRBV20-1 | TGCAGTGCCGTACCGGGACTTGGCCTTTCCTACGAGCAGTACTTC | CSAVPGLGLSYEQYF
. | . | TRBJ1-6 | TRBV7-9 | TGTGCCAGCAGCCAAAGTTTAGGACCCTTGGGTTCACCCCTCCACTTT | CASSQSLGPLGSPLHF
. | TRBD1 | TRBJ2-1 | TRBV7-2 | TGTGCCAGCAGCTTAGCCTCGGGCAGGGGGAATGAGCAGTTCTTC | CASSLASGRGNEQFF
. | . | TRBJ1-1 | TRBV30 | TGTGCCTGGAGTACCGGGGGGGCGGCTGAAGCTTTCTTT | CAWSTGGAAEAFF
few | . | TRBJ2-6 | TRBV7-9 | TGTGCCAGCAGCCCACCAGGACTGAGCTTGGGGGCCAACGTCCTGACTTTC | CASSPPGLSLGANVLTF
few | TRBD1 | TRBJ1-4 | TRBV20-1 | TGCAGTGCCAGAATCGACGCGGACAGGGGGCGCGAAAAACTGTTTTTT | CSARIDADRGREKLFF
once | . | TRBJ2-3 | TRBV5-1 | TGCGCCAGCAGCTTGGGGCTAGCGTTTGATACGCAGTATTTT | CASSLGLAFDTQYF
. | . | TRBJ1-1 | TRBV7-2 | TGTGCCAGCAGCTTAAGCCGGGCCGGATTCACTGAAGCTTTCTTT | CASSLSRAGFTEAFF
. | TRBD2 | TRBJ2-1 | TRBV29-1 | TGCAGCGTTGTGCTAGCGGGGTTTTACAATGAGCAGTTCTTC | CSVVLAGFYNEQFF
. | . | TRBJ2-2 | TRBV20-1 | TGCAGTGCTAGAGAGGCAGGGATAGGGAATGGGGAGCTGTTTTTT | CSAREAGIGNGELFF
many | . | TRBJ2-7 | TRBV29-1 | TGCAGCGTTGATATTACAGGAACTTTCTACGAGCAGTACTTC | CSVDITGTFYEQYF
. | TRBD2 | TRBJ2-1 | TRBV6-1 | TGTGCCAGTGGAGGAGAGACTAGCGGGAGTAATGAGCAGCTCTTC | CASGGETSGSNEQLF
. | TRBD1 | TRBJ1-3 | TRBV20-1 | TGCAGTGCCCCGGACAGGGCAGGAGGCAACACCATATATTTT | CSAPDRAGGNTIYF
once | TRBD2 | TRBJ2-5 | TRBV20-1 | TGCAGTGCAAAAGGACGAGCGGGACCAAGCCAAGAGACCCAGTACTTC | CSAKGRAGPSQETQYF
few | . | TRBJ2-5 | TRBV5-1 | TGCGCCAGCCGACGTGAAGGGGGACCCCAGTACTTC | CASRREGGPQYF